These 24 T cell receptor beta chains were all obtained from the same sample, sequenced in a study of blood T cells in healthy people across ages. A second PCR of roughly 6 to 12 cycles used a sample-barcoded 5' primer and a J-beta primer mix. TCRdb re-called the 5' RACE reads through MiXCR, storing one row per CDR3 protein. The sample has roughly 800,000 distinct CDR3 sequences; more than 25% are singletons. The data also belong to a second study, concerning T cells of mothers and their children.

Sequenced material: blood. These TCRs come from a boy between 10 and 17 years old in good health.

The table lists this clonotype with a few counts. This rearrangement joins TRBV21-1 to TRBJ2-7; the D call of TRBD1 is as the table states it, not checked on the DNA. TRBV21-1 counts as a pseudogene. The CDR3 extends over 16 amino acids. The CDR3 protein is CASSKAERGSSHEQYF. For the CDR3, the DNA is TGTGCCAGCAGCAAAGCGGAAAGGGGATCTTCCCACGAGCAGTACTTC.

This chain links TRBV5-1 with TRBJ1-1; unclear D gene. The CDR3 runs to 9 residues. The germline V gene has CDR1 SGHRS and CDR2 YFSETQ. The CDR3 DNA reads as TGCCCCCAACGGCCTGAAGCTTTCTTT. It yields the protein CPQRPEAFF.

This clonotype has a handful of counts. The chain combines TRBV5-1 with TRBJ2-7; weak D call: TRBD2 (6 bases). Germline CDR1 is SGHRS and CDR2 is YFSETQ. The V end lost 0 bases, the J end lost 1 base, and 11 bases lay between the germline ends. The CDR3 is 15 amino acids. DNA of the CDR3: TGCGCCAGCAGCTTGGCCTGGGGGGAATCCTACGAGCAGTACTTC. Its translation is CASSLAWGESYEQYF.

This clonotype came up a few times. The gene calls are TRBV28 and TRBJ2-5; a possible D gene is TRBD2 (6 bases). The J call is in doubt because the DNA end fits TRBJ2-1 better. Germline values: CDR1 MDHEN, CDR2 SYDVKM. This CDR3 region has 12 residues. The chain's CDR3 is CASSSTLAEQFF. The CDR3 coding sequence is TGTGCCAGCAGTTCAACGCTAGCGGAGCAGTTCTTC.

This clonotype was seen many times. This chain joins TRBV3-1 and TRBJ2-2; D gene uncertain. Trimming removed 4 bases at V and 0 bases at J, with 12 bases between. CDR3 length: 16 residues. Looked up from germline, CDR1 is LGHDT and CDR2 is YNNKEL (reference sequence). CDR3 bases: TGTGCCAGCAGCCTGGGCGGCACCACGAACACCGGGGAGCTGTTTTTT. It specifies CASSLGGTTNTGELFF.

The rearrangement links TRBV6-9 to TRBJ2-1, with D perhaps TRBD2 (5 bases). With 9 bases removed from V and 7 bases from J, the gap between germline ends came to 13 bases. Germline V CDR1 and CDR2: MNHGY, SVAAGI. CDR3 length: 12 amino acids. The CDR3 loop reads CARPDFVNEQFF. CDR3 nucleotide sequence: TGTGCCAGGCCGGACTTTGTGAATGAGCAGTTCTTC.

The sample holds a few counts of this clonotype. The CDR3 region is CASSLFTRNSPLHF. The CDR3 DNA sequence: TGTGCCAGCAGTTTATTCACACGGAATTCACCCCTCCACTTT. The chain couples TRBV27 to TRBJ1-6; D unresolved. Trimming shortened V by 1 base and J by 7 bases, and 8 bases separated the two germline ends. CDR3 length equals 14 residues. Germline V gene data show CDR1 as MNHEY and CDR2 as SMNVEV (reference sequence).

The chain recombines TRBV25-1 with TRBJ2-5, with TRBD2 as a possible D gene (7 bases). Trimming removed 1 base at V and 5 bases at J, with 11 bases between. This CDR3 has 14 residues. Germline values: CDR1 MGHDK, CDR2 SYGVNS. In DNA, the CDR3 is TGTGCCAGCAGTGAATTCCGGGGGGCGGAGACCCAGTACTTC. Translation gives CASSEFRGAETQYF.

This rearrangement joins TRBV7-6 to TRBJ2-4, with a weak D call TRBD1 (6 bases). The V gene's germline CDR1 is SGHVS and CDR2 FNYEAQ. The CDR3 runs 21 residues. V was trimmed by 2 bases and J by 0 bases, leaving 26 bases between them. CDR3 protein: CASSLFPRERDTILAKNIQYF. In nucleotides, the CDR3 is TGTGCCAGCAGCTTATTCCCCCGAGAACGGGACACAATCTTAGCCAAAAACATTCAGTACTTC.

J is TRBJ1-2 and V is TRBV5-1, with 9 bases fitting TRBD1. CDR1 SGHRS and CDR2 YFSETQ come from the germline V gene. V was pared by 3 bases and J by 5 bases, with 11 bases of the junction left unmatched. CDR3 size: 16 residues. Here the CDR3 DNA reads TGCGCCAGCAGCTGGGGGACAGGGCGTACGACTTATGGCTACACCTTC. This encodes CASSWGTGRTTYGYTF. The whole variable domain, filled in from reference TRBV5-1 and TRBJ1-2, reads KAGVTQTPRYLIKTRGQQVTLSCSPISGHRSVSWYQQTPGQGLQFLFEYFSETQRNKGNFPGRFSGRQFSNSRSEMNVSTLELGDSALYLCASSWGTGRTTYGYTFGSGTRLTVV.

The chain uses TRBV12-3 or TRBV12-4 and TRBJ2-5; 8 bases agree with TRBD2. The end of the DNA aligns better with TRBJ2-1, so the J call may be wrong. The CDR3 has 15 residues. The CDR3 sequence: CASSLSSGVANEQFF. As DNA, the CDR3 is TGTGCCAGCAGTTTGAGTAGCGGGGTTGCCAATGAGCAGTTCTTC.

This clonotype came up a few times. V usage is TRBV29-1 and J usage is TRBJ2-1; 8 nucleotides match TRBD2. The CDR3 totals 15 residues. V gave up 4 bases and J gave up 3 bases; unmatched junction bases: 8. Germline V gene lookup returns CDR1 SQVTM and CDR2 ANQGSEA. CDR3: CSVGKAGDIYNEQFF. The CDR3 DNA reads TGCAGCGTTGGTAAAGCGGGGGATATCTACAATGAGCAGTTCTTC.

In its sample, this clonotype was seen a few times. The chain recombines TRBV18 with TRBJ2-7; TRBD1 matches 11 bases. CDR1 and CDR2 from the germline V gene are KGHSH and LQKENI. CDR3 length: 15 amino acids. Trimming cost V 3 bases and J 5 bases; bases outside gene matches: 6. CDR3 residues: CASSPLRDRGNEQYF. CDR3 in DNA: TGTGCCAGCTCACCCCTCCGGGACAGGGGGAACGAGCAGTACTTC.

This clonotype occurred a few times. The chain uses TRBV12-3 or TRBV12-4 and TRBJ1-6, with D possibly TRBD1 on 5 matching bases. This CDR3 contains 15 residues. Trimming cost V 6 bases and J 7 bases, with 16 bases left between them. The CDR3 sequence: CASRFRVALNSPLHF. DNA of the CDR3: TGTGCCAGCAGATTCAGGGTAGCGTTGAATTCACCCCTCCACTTT.

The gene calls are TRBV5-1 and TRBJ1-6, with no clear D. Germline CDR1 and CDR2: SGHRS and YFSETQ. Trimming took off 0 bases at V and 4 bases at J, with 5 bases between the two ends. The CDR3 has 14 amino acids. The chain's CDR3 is CASSLGDYNSPLHF. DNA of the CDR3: TGCGCCAGCAGCTTGGGGGATTATAATTCACCCCTCCACTTT. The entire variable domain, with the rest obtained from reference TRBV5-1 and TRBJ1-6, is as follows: KAGVTQTPRYLIKTRGQQVTLSCSPISGHRSVSWYQQTPGQGLQFLFEYFSETQRNKGNFPGRFSGRQFSNSRSEMNVSTLELGDSALYLCASSLGDYNSPLHFGNGTRLTVT.

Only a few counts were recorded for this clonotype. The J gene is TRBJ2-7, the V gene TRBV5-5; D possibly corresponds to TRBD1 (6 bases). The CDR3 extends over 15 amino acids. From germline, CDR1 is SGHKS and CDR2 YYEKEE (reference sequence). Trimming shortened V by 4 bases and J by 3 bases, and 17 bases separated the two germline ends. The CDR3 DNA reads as TGTGCCAGCAGCCAACTAAGACAGGCATACTACGAGCAGTACTTC. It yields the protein CASSQLRQAYYEQYF.

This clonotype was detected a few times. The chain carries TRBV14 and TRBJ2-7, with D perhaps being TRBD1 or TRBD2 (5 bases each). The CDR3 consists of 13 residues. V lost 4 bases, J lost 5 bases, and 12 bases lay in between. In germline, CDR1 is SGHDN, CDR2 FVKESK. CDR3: CASSLQGVNEQYV. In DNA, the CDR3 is TGTGCCAGCAGCCTTCAGGGAGTTAACGAGCAGTACGTC.

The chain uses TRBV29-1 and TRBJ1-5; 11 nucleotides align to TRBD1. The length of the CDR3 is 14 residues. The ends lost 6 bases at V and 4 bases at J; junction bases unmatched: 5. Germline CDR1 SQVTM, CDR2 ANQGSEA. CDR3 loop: CSVSRDRGNQPQHF. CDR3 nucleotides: TGCAGCGTCTCGAGGGACAGGGGGAATCAGCCCCAGCATTTT.

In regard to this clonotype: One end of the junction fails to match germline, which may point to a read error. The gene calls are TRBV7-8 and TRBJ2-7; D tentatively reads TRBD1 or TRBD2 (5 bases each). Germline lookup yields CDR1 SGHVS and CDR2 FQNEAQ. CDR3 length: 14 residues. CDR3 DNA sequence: TGTGCCAGCCAGGGCGGGCCTAGGGCCTACAAGCAGTACTTC. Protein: CASQGGPRAYKQYF.

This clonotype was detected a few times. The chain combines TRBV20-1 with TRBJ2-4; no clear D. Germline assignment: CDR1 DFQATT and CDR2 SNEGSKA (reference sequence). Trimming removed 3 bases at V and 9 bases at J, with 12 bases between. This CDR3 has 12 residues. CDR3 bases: TGCAGTGCTAGGGCCCCAGGTGGCATTCAGTACTTC. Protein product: CSARAPGGIQYF.

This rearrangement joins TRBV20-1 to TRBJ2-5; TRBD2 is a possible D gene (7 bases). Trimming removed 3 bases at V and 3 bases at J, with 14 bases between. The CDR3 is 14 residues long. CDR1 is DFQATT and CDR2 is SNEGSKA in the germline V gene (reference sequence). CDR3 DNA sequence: TGCAGTGCTAGGGACACGGGGGGCGAAGAGACCCAGTACTTC. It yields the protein CSARDTGGEETQYF.

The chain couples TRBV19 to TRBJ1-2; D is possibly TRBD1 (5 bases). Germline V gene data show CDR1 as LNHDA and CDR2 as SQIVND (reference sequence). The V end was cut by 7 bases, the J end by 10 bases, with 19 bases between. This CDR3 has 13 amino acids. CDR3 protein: CASNTAGGGDYTF. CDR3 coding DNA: TGTGCCAGTAACACCGCGGGGGGTGGCGACTACACCTTC.

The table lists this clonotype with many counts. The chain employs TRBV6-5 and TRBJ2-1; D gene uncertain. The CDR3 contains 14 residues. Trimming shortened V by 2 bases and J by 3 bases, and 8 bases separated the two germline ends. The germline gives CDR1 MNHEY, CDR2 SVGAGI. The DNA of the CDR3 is TGTGCCAGCAGTTACGATCCTAGCTACAATGAGCAGTTCTTC. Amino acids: CASSYDPSYNEQFF.

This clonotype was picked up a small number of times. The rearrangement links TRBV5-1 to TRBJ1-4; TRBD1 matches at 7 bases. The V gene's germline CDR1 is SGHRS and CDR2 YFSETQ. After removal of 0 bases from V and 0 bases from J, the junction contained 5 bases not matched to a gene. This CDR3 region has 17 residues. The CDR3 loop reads CASSLVGTVATNEKLFF. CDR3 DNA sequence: TGCGCCAGCAGCTTGGTTGGGACAGTTGCAACTAATGAAAAACTGTTTTTT.